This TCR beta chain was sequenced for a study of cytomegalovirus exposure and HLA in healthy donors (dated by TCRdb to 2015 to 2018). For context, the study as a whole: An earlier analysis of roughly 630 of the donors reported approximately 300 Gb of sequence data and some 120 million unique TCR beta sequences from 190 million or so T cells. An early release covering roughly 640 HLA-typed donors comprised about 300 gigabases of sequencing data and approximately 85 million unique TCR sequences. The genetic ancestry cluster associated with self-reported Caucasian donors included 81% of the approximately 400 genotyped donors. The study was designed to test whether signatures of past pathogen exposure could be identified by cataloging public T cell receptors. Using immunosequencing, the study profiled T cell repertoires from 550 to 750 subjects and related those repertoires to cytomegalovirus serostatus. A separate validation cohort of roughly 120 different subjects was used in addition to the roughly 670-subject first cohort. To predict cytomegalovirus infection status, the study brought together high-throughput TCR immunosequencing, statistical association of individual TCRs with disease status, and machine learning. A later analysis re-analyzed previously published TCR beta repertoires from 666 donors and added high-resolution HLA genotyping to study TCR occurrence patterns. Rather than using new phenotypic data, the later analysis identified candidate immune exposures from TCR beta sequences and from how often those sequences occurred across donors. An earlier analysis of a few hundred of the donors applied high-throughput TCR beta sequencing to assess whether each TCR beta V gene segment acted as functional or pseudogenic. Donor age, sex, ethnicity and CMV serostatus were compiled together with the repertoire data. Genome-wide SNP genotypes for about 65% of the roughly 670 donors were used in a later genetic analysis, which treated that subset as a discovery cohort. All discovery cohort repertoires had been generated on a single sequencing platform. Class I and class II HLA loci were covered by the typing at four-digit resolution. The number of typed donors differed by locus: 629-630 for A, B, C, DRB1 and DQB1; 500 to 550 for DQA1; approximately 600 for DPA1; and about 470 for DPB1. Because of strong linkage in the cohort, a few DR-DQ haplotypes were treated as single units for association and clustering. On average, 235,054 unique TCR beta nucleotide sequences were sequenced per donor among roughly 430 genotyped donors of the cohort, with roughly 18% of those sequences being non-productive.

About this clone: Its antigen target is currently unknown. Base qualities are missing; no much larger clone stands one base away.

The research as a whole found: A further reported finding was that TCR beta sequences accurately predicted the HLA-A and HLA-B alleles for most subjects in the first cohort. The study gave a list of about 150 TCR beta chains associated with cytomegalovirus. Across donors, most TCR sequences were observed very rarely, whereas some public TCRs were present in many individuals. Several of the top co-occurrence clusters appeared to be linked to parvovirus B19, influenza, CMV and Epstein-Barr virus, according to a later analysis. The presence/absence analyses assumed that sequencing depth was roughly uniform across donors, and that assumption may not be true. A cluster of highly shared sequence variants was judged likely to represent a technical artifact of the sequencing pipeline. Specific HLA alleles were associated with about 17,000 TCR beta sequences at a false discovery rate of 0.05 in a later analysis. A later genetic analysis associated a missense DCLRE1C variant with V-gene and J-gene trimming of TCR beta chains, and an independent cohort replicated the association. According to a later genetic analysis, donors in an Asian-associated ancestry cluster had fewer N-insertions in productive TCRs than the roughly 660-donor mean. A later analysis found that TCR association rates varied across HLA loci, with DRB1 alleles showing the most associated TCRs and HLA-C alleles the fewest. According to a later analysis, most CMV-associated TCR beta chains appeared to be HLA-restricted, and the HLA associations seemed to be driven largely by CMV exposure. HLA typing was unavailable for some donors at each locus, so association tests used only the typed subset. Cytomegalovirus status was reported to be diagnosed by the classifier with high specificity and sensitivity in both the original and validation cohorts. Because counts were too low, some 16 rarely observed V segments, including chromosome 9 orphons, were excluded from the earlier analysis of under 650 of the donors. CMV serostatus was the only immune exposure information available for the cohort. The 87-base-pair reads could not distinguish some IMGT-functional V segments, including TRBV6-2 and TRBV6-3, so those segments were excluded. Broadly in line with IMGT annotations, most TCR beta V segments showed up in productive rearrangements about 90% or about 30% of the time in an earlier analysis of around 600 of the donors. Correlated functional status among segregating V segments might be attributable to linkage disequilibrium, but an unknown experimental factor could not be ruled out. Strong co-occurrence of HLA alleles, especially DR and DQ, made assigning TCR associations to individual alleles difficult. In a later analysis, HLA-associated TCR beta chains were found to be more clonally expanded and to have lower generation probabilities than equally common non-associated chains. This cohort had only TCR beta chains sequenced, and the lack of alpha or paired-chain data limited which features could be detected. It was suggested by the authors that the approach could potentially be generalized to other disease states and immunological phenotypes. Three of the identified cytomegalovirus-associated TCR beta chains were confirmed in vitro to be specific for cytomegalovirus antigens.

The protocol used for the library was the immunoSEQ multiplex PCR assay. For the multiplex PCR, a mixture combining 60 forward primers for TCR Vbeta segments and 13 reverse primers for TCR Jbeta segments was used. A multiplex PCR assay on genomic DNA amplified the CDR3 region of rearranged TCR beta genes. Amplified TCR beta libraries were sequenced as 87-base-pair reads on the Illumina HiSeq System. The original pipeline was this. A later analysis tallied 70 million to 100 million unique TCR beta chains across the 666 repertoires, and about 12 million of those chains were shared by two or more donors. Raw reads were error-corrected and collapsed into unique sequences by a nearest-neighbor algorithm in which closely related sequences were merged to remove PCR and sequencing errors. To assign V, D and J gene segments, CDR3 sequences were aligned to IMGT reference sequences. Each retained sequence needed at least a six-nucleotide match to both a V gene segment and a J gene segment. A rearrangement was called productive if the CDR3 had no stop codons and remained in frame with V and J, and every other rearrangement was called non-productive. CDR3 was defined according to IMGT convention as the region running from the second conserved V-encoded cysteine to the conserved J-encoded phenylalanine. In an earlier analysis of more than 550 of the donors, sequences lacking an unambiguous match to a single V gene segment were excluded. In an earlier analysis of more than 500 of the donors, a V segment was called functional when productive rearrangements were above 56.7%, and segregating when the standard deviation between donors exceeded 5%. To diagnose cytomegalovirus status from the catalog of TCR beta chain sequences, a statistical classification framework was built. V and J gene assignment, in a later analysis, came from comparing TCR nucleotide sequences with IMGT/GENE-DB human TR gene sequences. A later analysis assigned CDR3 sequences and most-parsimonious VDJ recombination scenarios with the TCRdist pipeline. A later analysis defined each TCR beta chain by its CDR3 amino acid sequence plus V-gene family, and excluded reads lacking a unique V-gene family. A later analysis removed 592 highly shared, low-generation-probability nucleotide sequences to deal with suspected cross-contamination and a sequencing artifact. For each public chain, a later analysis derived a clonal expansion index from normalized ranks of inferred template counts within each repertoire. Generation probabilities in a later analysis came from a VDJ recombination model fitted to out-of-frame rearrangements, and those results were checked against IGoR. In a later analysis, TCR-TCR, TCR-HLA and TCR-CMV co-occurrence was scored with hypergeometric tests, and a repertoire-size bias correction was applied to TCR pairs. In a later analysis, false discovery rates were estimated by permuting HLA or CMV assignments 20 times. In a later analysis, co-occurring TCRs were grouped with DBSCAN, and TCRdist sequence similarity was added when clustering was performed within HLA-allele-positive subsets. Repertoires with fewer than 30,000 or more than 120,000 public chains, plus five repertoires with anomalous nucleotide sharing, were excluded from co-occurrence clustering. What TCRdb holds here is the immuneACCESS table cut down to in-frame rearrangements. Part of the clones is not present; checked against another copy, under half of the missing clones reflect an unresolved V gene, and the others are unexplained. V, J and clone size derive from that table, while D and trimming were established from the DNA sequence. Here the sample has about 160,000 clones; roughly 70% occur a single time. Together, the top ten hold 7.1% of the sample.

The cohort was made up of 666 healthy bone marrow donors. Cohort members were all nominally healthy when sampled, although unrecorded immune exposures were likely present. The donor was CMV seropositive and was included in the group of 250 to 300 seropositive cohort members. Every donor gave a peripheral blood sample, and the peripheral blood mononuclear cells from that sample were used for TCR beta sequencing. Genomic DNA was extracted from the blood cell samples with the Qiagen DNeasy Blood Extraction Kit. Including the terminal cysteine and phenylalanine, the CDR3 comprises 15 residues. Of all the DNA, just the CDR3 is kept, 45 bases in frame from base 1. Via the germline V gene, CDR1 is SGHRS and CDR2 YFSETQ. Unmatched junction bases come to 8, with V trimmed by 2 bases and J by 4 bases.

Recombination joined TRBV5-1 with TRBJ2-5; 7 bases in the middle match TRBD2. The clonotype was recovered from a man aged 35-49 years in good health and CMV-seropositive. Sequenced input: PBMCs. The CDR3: CASSFARGYGETQYF. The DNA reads TGCGCCAGCAGCTTCGCGCGGGGGTATGGAGAGACCCAGTACTTC. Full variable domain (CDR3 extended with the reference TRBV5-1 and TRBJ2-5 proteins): KAGVTQTPRYLIKTRGQQVTLSCSPISGHRSVSWYQQTPGQGLQFLFEYFSETQRNKGNFPGRFSGRQFSNSRSEMNVSTLELGDSALYLCASSFARGYGETQYFGPGTRLLVL.